These T cell receptor beta chains were read from a single sample in a study of early T cells in non-severe SARS-CoV-2 infection. A single record per CDR3 protein comes from TCRdb applying MiXCR to the 5' RACE reads. The table includes roughly 64,000 distinct CDR3 sequences, less than 15% detected once. Material: whole blood. All receptors come from an adult who was a healthcare worker with PCR-confirmed SARS-CoV-2 infection or an uninfected control (not recorded which). CDR3s include the opening cysteine and the closing phenylalanine or tryptophan. The D gene is left open where the match is weak. For some rows the clone size is stated as once, few or many, or as a class when expanded; others skip it.

>-|TRBJ2-1|TRBV5-4|-
CASSLMGNEQFF
TGTGCCAGCAGCTTGATGGGGAATGAGCAGTTCTTC
>few|TRBJ1-5|TRBV5-6|-
CASSSPRFRAYNQPQHF
TGTGCCAGCAGTTCCCCGAGGTTCAGGGCCTACAATCAGCCCCAGCATTTT
>many|TRBJ1-5|TRBV19|-
CASRTDGNQPQHF
TGTGCCAGTAGGACCGACGGAAATCAGCCCCAGCATTTT
>once|TRBJ2-7|TRBV14|-
CASSDGQTYEQYF
TGTGCCAGCAGCGATGGACAGACCTACGAGCAGTACTTC
>few|TRBJ2-2|TRBV4-3|-
CASSQEPRSTGELFF
TGCGCCAGCAGCCAAGAGCCCAGGTCTACCGGGGAGCTGTTTTTT
>many|TRBJ1-4|TRBV6-5|TRBD1
CASSRDRVGEKLFF
TGTGCCAGCAGTAGGGACAGGGTCGGAGAAAAACTGTTTTTT
>many|TRBJ2-5|TRBV5-5|TRBD1
CASSPRPPTGRQETQYF
TGTGCCAGCAGCCCTAGACCTCCGACAGGGCGTCAAGAGACCCAGTACTTC
>few|TRBJ1-4|TRBV7-4|-
CASLHGSRLREKLFF
TGTGCCAGCCTACACGGGAGCAGGCTTAGAGAAAAACTGTTTTTT
>-|TRBJ1-2|TRBV5-1|-
CASSWDNYGYTF
TGCGCCAGCAGCTGGGACAACTATGGCTACACCTTC
>few|TRBJ1-1|TRBV29-1|-
CSVSTSWVYSEAFF
TGCAGCGTTAGTACTTCCTGGGTTTATTCGGAAGCTTTCTTT